The sequence of this T cell receptor beta chain was determined in a study of T cell responses to AZD1222 COVID-19 vaccine. General observations from the study: Clonal diversity may have been underestimated in mostly white British donors.

Method: immunoSEQ multiplex PCR; TCRdb's copy keeps in-frame clones and lacks some. Altogether about 150,000 clones are present, 80% to 95% being singletons, with the ten largest covering about 3.6%. This clone came up once. The antigen remains unidentified. One junction end disagrees with the germline gene, perhaps due to a read error. The receptor was isolated from an adult who received the AZD1222 COVID-19 vaccine. Sequenced material: peripheral blood, taken 28 days after the second AZD1222 dose.

The CDR3 coding sequence is TGTGCCAGCAGCTTAGTGGCGGCTTCCTACACTGAGCAGTTCTTC. Its translation: CASSLVAASYTEQFF. The V and J genes are TRBV11-2 and TRBJ2-1; D gene unclear. CDR1 is SGHAT and CDR2 is FQNNGV in the germline V gene. This CDR3 contains 15 residues.